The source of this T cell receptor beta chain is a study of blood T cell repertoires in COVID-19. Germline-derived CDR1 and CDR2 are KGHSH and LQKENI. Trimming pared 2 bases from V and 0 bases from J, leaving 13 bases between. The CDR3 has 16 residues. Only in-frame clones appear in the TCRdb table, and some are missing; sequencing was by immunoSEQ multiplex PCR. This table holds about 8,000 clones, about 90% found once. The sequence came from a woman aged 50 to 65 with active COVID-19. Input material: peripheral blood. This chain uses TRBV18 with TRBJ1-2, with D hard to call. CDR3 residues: CASSPRQASANYGYTF. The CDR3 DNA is TGTGCCAGCTCACCAAGGCAGGCTTCAGCTAACTATGGCTACACCTTC.